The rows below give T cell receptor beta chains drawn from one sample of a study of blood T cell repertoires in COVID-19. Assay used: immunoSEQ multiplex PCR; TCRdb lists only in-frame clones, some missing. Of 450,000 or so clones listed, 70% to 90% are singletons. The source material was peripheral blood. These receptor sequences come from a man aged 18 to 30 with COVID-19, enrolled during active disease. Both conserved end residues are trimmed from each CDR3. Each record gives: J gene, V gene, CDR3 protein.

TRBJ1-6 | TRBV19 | ASSIGSRGNSPLH
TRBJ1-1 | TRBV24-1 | ATSVYRAMNTEAF
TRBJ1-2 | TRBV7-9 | ASSSLDGSSLADGYT
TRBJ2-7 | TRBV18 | ASSPGLAGAGEQY
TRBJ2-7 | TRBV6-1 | ASSEVGGTPRDEQY
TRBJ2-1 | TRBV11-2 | ASSSQRGPYNEQF
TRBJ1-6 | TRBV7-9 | ASSLGQGFYNSPLH
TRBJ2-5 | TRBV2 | ASASVETQY
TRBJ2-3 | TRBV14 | ASSQDLLRGPDTQY
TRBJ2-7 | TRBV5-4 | ASSLGGRTGAYEQY
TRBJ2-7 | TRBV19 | ASSIAGTGTYEQY
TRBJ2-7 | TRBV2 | ASRVEAIYEQY
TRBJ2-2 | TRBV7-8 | ASSLVAWTNSGELF
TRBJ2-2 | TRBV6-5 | ATRDRQGGHGELF
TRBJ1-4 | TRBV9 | ASSAGAYNNEKLF
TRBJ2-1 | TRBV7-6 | ASSPRTSGRGNEQF
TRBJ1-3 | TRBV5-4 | ASSRADGQGGNTIY
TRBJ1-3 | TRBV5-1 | ASSSKPGQGSNTIY
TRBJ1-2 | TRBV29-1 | SVPGQGASGYT
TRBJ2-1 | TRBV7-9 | ASSFPDGRNEQF
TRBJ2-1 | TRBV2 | ASSVGDRENNEQF
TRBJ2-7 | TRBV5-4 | ASSQATGMYEQY
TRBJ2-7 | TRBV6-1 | ASSEDRARLLKQY
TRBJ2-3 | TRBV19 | ASKRERYTDTQY
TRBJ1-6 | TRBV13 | ASSLGPQGHSPLH
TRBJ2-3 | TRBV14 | ASSQEGLMSRDTQY